Here is one T cell receptor (beta chain) with its context. Its specificity is unknown. These data belong to a study of T cell repertoires in cytomegalovirus infection. Between the trimmed V and J ends, which lost 2 bases and 7 bases, there was a span of 15 bases. Germline values: CDR1 SGHTA, CDR2 FQGNSA. This CDR3 region has 15 residues. TCRdb called the reads again in MiXCR, with one record for every CDR3 protein. The table shows hundreds of thousands of distinct CDR3 sequences, with almost 30% occurring only once. The clonotype comes from a human donor in good health (CMV status not recorded). Some clones in this sample may be carry-over from other donors' samples. The sequencing here drew on cultured PBMCs, taken from culture after CMV antigen stimulation. The chain couples TRBV7-2 to TRBJ1-5, with a possible D match to TRBD1 (5 bases). The CDR3 region has the DNA TGTGCCAGCAGCTTACAAGCAGGGCGTAAGCAGCCCCAGCATTTT. As protein: CASSLQAGRKQPQHF.